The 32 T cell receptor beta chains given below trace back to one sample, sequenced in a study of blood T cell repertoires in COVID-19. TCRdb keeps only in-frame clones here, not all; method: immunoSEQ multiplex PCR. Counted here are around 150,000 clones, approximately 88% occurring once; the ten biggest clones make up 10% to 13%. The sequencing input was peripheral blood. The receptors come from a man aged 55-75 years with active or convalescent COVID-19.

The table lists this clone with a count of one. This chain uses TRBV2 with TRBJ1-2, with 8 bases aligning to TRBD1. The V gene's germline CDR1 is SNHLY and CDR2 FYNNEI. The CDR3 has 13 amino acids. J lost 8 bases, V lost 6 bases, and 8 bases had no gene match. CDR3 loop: CASSASGDRGYTF. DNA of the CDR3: TGTGCCAGCAGCGCCTCTGGGGACAGGGGCTACACCTTC.

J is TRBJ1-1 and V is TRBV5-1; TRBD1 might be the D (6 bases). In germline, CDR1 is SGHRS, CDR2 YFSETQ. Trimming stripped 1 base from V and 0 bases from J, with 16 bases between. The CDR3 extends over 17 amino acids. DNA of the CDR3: TGCGCCAGCAGCTTGTTTGCGGGGGGCATAATGAACACTGAAGCTTTCTTT. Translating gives CASSLFAGGIMNTEAFF.

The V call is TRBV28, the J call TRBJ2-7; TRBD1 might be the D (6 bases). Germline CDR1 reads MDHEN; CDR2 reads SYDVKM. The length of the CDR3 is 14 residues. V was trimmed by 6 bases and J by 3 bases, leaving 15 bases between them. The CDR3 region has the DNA TGTGCCAGCAGGGTGGGCACAGGGCGCTACGAGCAGTACTTC. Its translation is CASRVGTGRYEQYF.

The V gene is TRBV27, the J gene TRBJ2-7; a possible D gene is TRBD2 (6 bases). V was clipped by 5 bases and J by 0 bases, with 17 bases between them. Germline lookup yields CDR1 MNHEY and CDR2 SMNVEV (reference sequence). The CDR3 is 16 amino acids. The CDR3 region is CASSLGAGSPSYEQYF. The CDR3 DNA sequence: TGTGCCAGCAGTCTAGGGGCGGGGTCCCCCTCCTACGAGCAGTACTTC.

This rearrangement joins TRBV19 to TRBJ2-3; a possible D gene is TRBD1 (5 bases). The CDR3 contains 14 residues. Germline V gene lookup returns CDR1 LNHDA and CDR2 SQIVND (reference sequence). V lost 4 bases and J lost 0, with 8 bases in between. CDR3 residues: CASSRTPSTDTQYF. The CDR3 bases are TGTGCCAGTAGTAGGACACCGAGCACAGATACGCAGTATTTT.

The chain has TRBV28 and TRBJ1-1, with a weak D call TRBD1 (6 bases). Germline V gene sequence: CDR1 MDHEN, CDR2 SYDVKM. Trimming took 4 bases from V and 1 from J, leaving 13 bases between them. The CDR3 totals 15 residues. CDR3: CASSSTQGANTEAFF. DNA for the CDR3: TGTGCCAGCAGTTCCACACAGGGCGCGAACACTGAAGCTTTCTTT.

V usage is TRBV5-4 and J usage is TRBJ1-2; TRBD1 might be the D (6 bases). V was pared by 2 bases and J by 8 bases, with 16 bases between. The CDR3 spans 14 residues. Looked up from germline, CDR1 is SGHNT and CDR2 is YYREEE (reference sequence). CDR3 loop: CASSFVLGAEGYTF. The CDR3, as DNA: TGTGCCAGCAGCTTCGTCCTGGGGGCGGAAGGCTACACCTTC.

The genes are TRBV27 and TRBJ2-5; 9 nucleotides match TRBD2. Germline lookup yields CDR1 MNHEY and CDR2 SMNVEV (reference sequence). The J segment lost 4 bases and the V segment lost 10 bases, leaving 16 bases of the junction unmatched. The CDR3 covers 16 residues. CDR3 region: CATRGRAGGARETQYF. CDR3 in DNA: TGTGCCACCCGGGGCAGGGCGGGAGGGGCCAGAGAGACCCAGTACTTC.

DNA for the CDR3: TGCGCCAGCAGCCCCACCGGACAGGGAGAACCCCCGTACTTC. Protein: CASSPTGQGEPPYF. V is TRBV5-1 and J is TRBJ2-7; 8 nucleotides match TRBD1. In germline, CDR1 is SGHRS, CDR2 YFSETQ. The length of the CDR3 is 14 residues. J gave up 12 bases and V 4 bases, and 15 bases lay outside the gene matches.

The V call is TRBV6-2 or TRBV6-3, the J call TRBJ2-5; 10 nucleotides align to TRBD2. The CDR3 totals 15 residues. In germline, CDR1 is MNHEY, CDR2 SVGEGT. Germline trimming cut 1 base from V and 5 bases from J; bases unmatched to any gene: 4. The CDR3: CASSYYSGRRETQYF. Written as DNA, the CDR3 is TGTGCCAGCAGTTACTATAGCGGGAGGAGGGAGACCCAGTACTTC.

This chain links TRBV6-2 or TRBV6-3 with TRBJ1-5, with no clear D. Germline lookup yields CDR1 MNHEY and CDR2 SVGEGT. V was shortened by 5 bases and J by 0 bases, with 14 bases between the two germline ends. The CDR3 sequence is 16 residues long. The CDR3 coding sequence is TGTGCCAGCAGTACCCATGGAGTATCTAGCAATCAGCCCCAGCATTTT. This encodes CASSTHGVSSNQPQHF.

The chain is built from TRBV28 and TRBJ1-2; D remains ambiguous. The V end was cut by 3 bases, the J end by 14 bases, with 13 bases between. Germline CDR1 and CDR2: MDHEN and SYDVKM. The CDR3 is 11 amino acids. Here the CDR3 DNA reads TGTGCCAGCAGTTTGAGCCGCCGGTATACCTTC. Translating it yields CASSLSRRYTF.

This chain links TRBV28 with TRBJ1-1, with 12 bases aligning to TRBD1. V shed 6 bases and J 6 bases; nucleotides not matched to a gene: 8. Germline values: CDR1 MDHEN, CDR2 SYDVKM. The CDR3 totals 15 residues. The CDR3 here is CASRVAGQGASEAFF. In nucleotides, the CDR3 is TGTGCCAGCAGGGTAGCGGGACAGGGGGCGTCTGAAGCTTTCTTT.

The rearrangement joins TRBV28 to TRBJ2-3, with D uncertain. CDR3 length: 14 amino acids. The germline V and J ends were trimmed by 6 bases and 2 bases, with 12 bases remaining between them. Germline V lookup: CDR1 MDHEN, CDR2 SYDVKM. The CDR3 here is CASRPSQITDTQYF. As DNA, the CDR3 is TGTGCCAGCAGGCCCTCACAGATCACAGATACGCAGTATTTT.

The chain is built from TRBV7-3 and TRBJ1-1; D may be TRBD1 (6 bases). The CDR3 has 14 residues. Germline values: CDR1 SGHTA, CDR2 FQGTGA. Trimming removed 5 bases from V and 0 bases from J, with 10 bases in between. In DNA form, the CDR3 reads TGTGCCAGCAGCGCTGGGGGCATGAACACTGAAGCTTTCTTT. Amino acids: CASSAGGMNTEAFF.

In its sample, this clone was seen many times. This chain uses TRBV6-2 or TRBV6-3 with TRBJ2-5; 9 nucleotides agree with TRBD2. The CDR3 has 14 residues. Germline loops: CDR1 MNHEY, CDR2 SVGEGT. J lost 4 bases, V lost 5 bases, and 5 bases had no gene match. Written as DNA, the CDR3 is TGTGCCAGCAGTCTGACTAGCGGTGGAGAGACCCAGTACTTC. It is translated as CASSLTSGGETQYF.

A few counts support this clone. DNA for the CDR3: TGTGCCAGCAGTGAAGCTGGGACAGGAACCTATAGCAATCAGCCCCAGCATTTT. It encodes CASSEAGTGTYSNQPQHF. The chain has TRBV6-1 and TRBJ1-5; TRBD1 aligns across 8 bases. CDR1 is MNHNS and CDR2 is SASEGT in the germline V gene. V shed 0 bases, J shed 0 bases, and the junction held 7 bases outside the gene matches. The CDR3 loop spans 18 amino acids.

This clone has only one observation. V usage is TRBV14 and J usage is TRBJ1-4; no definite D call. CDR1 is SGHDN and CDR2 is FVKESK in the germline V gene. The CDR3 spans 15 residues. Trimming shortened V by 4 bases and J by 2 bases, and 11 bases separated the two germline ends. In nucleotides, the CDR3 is TGTGCCAGCAGCCCGCGGGTTGGGACTAATGAAAAACTGTTTTTT. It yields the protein CASSPRVGTNEKLFF.

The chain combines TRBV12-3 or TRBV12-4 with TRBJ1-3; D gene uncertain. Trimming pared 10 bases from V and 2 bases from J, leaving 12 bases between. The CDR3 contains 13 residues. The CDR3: CATASGPGNTIYF. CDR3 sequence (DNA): TGTGCCACCGCGAGTGGGCCTGGAAACACCATATATTTT.

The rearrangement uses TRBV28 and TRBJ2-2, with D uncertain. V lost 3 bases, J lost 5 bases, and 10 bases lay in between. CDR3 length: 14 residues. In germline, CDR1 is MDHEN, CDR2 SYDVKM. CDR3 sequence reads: CASSFVARTGELFF. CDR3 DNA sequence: TGTGCCAGCAGTTTCGTTGCGAGAACCGGGGAGCTGTTTTTT.

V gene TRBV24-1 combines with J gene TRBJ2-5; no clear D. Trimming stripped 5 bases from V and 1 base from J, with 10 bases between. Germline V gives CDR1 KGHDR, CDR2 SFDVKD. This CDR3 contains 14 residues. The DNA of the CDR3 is TGTGCCACCAGTGGAGGTGCGATCCAAGAGACCCAGTACTTC. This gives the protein CATSGGAIQETQYF.

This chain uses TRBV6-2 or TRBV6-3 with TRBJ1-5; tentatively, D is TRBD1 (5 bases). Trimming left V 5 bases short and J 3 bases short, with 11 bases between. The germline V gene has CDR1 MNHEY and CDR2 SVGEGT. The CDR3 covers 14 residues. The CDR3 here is CASSRQSDNQPQHF. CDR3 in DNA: TGTGCCAGCAGTCGACAGAGTGACAATCAGCCCCAGCATTTT.

The CDR3 DNA sequence: TGTGCCAGCAGCCGACACGCTAGCGGGAGTCTCGAGCAGTACTTC. Its translation is CASSRHASGSLEQYF. This sequence joins TRBV6-5 and TRBJ2-7; TRBD2 matches at 10 bases. Germline V gene lookup returns CDR1 MNHEY and CDR2 SVGAGI. CDR3 length equals 15 residues. J was trimmed by 6 bases and V by 6 bases; bases with no gene match: 11.

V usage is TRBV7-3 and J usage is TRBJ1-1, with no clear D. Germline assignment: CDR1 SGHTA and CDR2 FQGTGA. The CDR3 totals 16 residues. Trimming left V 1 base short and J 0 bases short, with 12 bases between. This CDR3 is CASSLIGQKLNTEAFF. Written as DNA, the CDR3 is TGTGCCAGCAGCTTAATTGGGCAAAAGTTGAACACTGAAGCTTTCTTT.

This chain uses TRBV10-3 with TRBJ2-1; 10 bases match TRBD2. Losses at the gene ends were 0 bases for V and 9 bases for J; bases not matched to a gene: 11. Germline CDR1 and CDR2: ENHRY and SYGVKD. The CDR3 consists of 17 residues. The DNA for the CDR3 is TGTGCCATCAGTGAGTCAGGGCTAGCGGGAGCGGGTGCTGAGCAGTTCTTC. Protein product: CAISESGLAGAGAEQFF.

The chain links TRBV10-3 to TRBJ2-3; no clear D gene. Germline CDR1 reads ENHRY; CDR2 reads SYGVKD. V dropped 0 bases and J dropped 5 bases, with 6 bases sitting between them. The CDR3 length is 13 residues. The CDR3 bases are TGTGCCATCAGTGAGTCTAGCTTAGATACGCAGTATTTT. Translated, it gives CAISESSLDTQYF.

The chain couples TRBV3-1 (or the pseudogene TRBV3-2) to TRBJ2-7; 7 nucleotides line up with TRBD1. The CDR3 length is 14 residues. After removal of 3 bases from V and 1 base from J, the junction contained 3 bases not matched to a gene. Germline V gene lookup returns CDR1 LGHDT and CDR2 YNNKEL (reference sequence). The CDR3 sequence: CASSQRDSSYEQYF. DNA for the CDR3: TGTGCCAGCAGCCAGAGGGACAGTTCCTACGAGCAGTACTTC.

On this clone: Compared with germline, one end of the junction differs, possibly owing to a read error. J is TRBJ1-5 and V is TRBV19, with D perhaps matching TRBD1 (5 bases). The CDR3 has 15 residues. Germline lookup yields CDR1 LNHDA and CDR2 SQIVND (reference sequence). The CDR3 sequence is CASKLLGHSNQLQHF. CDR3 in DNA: TGTGCCAGTAAGCTTTTGGGGCATAGCAATCAGCTCCAGCATTTT. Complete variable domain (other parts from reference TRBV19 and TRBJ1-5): DGGITQSPKYLFRKEGQNVTLSCEQNLNHDAMYWYRQDPGQGLRLIYYSQIVNDFQKGDIAEGYSVSREKKESFPLTVTSAQKNPTAFYLCASKLLGHSNQLQHFGDGTRLSIL.

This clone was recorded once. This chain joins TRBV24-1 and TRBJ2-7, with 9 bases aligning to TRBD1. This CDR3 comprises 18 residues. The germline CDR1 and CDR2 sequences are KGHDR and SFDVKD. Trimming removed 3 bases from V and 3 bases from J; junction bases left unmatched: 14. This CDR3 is CATSDASVGQGNYYEQYF. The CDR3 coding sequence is TGTGCCACCAGTGATGCGAGCGTGGGACAGGGTAACTACTACGAGCAGTACTTC.

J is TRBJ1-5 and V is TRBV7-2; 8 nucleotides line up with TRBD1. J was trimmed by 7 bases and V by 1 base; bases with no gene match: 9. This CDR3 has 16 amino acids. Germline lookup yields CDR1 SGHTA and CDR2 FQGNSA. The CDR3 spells CASSLEYQGAGQPQHF. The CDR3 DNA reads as TGTGCCAGCAGCTTAGAGTATCAGGGGGCCGGACAGCCCCAGCATTTT.

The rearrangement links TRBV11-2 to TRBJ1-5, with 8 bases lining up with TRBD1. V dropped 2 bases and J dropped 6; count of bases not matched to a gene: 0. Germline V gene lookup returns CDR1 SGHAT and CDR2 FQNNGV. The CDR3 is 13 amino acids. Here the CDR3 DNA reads TGTGCCAGCAGCTTAACAGGGGGTCAGCCCCAGCATTTT. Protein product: CASSLTGGQPQHF.

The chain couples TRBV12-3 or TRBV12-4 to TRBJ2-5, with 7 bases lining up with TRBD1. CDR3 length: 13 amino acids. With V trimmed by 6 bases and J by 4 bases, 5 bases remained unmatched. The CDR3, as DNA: TGTGCCAGCAGACTGACAGGGAGAGAGACCCAGTACTTC. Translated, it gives CASRLTGRETQYF.